Listed below are T cell receptor beta chains from one sample, sequenced in a study of blood T cell repertoires in COVID-19. Repertoires were generated with immunoSEQ multiplex PCR, while TCRdb's copy carries only in-frame clones and drops some. The sample shows 110,000 or so clones, roughly 84% of them seen only once. Source material: peripheral blood. These receptors were taken from a woman in her 70s who had recovered from COVID-19. The CDR3 runs from the conserved cysteine through the conserved F or W. The order of the fields is V gene, D gene, J gene, clone size, CDR3 protein, CDR3 DNA. D genes are given only for firm matches. Size values are once, few and many counts, or a class for expanded clones, and some rows have none.

TRBV19	NA	TRBJ2-7	once	CASSPLNRAHSYEQYF	TGTGCCAGTAGTCCTCTTAACAGGGCACACTCCTACGAGCAGTACTTC
TRBV7-3	TRBD1	TRBJ1-1	NA	CASSPGDRGRNTEAFF	TGTGCCAGCAGCCCGGGGGACAGGGGGCGAAACACTGAAGCTTTCTTT
TRBV11-2	TRBD1	TRBJ1-1	once	CASTNRYRGRGTEAFF	TGTGCCAGCACCAATCGGTACAGGGGGCGCGGGACTGAAGCTTTCTTT
TRBV5-1	NA	TRBJ2-7	NA	CASSFGDVGPYEQYF	TGCGCCAGCAGCTTCGGGGATGTTGGCCCCTACGAGCAGTACTTC
TRBV7-8	NA	TRBJ2-7	NA	CASSLETSTHRPYEQYF	TGTGCCAGCAGCTTAGAAACCTCGACACACAGGCCCTACGAGCAGTACTTC
TRBV28	NA	TRBJ2-6	NA	CASSLQQGYSGANVLTF	TGTGCCAGCAGTTTGCAACAGGGCTACTCTGGGGCCAACGTCCTGACTTTC
TRBV12-3/TRBV12-4	TRBD1	TRBJ1-1	NA	CASCPQGDTEAFF	TGTGCCAGCTGCCCTCAGGGGGACACTGAAGCTTTCTTT
TRBV15	TRBD1	TRBJ2-7	NA	CATSTSGTGFYEQYF	TGTGCCACCAGCACCTCCGGGACAGGGTTCTACGAGCAGTACTTC
TRBV4-3	NA	TRBJ2-6	once	CASSQQLSGANVLTF	TGCGCCAGCAGCCAACAATTGTCTGGGGCCAACGTCCTGACTTTC
TRBV5-4	TRBD1	TRBJ1-2	NA	CASSYTDRAYGYTF	TGTGCCAGCAGCTACACGGACAGGGCGTATGGCTACACCTTC
TRBV5-3	TRBD1	TRBJ2-7	NA	CARSLKPRTGGWGEQYF	TGTGCCAGAAGCTTAAAACCCAGGACAGGGGGCTGGGGCGAGCAGTACTTC
TRBV7-2	NA	TRBJ2-5	once	CASSPFQETQYF	TGTGCCAGCAGCCCCTTCCAAGAGACCCAGTACTTC
TRBV28	TRBD1	TRBJ1-1	NA	CASSLQGPPEAFF	TGTGCCAGCAGCTTACAGGGGCCCCCTGAAGCTTTCTTT
TRBV6-2/TRBV6-3	TRBD1	TRBJ2-6	NA	CASSYGQGGGPANVLTF	TGTGCCAGCAGTTACGGACAGGGAGGTGGCCCCGCCAACGTCCTGACTTTC
TRBV28	TRBD1	TRBJ1-2	NA	CASSPGDSPYGYTF	TGTGCCAGCAGCCCTGGGGACAGTCCGTATGGCTACACCTTC
TRBV4-3	TRBD1	TRBJ2-1	NA	CASSLRDRGGNEQFF	TGCGCCAGCAGCCTCCGGGACAGGGGGGGCAATGAGCAGTTCTTC
TRBV11-2	NA	TRBJ1-1	NA	CASSPGDGGTEAFF	TGTGCCAGCAGCCCAGGGGACGGGGGGACTGAAGCTTTCTTT
TRBV28	NA	TRBJ1-2	few	CASSYSFYGYTF	TGTGCCAGCAGCTACAGCTTCTATGGCTACACCTTC
TRBV29-1	TRBD1	TRBJ2-7	NA	CSVESRDRGAGQYF	TGCAGCGTTGAGTCCCGGGACAGGGGGGCTGGGCAGTACTTC
TRBV27	NA	TRBJ1-2	few	CASSFRGNYGYTF	TGTGCCAGCAGTTTTCGGGGGAACTATGGCTACACCTTC
TRBV28	TRBD1	TRBJ2-6	NA	CASRSGTGAVNVLTF	TGTGCCAGCAGATCTGGGACAGGGGCGGTCAACGTCCTGACTTTC
TRBV2	NA	TRBJ1-1	NA	CASSVTANTEAFF	TGTGCCAGCAGTGTGACAGCTAACACTGAAGCTTTCTTT
TRBV7-6	TRBD2	TRBJ2-5	NA	CASSPRTSGSFETQYF	TGTGCCAGCAGCCCCAGGACTAGCGGGAGCTTTGAGACCCAGTACTTC
TRBV11-2	TRBD2	TRBJ2-3	NA	CASSAASGGDTQYF	TGTGCCAGCAGCGCCGCCAGCGGGGGTGATACGCAGTATTTT
TRBV7-6	TRBD1	TRBJ1-1	NA	CASSLGQGAFEAFF	TGTGCCAGCAGCTTAGGACAGGGGGCCTTCGAAGCTTTCTTT
TRBV19	TRBD1	TRBJ2-7	NA	CASSDWDRVGEQYF	TGTGCCAGTAGTGACTGGGACAGGGTGGGCGAGCAGTACTTC
TRBV3-1/TRBV3-2	TRBD1	TRBJ2-2	NA	CASSQDWGGTGTGELFF	TGTGCCAGCAGCCAAGATTGGGGAGGGACAGGGACCGGGGAGCTGTTTTTT
TRBV24-1	NA	TRBJ1-5	NA	CATSDLGRNQPQHF	TGTGCCACCAGTGATTTGGGTCGGAATCAGCCCCAGCATTTT
TRBV20-1	TRBD2	TRBJ2-5	NA	CSASWLAGATQYF	TGCAGTGCTAGTTGGCTAGCGGGCGCGACCCAGTACTTC
TRBV4-1	TRBD1	TRBJ1-2	NA	CASSHPGQGYGYTF	TGCGCCAGCAGCCATCCGGGACAGGGGTATGGCTACACCTTC
TRBV14	NA	TRBJ2-5	NA	CASSQDQLETQYF	TGTGCCAGCAGCCAAGATCAACTTGAGACCCAGTACTTC
TRBV5-1	TRBD2	TRBJ2-3	once	CASSLQRLAVPDTQYF	TGCGCCAGCAGCTTGCAGCGACTAGCGGTACCAGATACGCAGTATTTT
TRBV4-3	NA	TRBJ2-7	NA	CASSQVPGIEQYF	TGCGCCAGCAGCCAAGTTCCAGGAATCGAGCAGTACTTC
TRBV27	NA	TRBJ1-2	NA	CASSRYHRQGEGYTF	TGTGCCAGCAGTAGATACCACAGGCAGGGCGAGGGCTACACCTTC
TRBV27	NA	TRBJ1-6	NA	CASSREGRVNSPLHF	TGTGCCAGCAGTAGGGAGGGCAGAGTAAATTCACCCCTCCACTTT
TRBV2	NA	TRBJ1-1	NA	CASSDAEWRNTEAFF	TGTGCCAGCAGTGACGCGGAGTGGAGGAACACTGAAGCTTTCTTT
TRBV19	NA	TRBJ2-1	NA	CASSIARGEYNEQFF	TGTGCCAGTAGTATAGCCAGGGGGGAATACAATGAGCAGTTCTTC
TRBV7-3	TRBD2	TRBJ2-3	once	CASSPRTSGSRSTDTQYF	TGTGCCAGCAGCCCTCGGACTAGCGGGAGCCGTAGCACAGATACGCAGTATTTT
TRBV11-2	TRBD2	TRBJ2-3	NA	CASSLGGTDTQYF	TGTGCCAGCAGCCTGGGAGGGACAGATACGCAGTATTTT
TRBV18	NA	TRBJ2-3	NA	CASSQGSGDTQYF	TGTGCCAGCTCACAGGGTTCAGGGGATACGCAGTATTTT
TRBV1	NA	TRBJ1-1	NA	CTSSQGGDDRGRTEAFF	TGCACCAGCAGCCAAGGGGGGGATGACAGGGGCCGCACTGAAGCTTTCTTT
TRBV24-1	NA	TRBJ1-4	NA	CATSDPGSSNEKLFF	TGTGCCACCAGTGACCCCGGTTCTTCTAATGAAAAACTGTTTTTT
TRBV5-6	NA	TRBJ1-2	NA	CASSLERNYGYTF	TGTGCCAGCAGCTTGGAGAGGAACTATGGCTACACCTTC
TRBV2	TRBD1	TRBJ1-1	NA	CASGTQGGRTEAFF	TGTGCCAGCGGAACACAGGGGGGTAGGACTGAAGCTTTCTTT
TRBV18	NA	TRBJ2-7	NA	CASSPLWTAYEQYF	TGTGCCAGCTCACCACTATGGACAGCCTACGAGCAGTACTTC
TRBV20-1	TRBD2	TRBJ2-1	NA	CSASLAGGYNEQFF	TGCAGTGCTAGTCTAGCGGGGGGCTACAATGAGCAGTTCTTC
TRBV28	TRBD1	TRBJ1-2	NA	CASTLPGGTGGLYTF	TGTGCCAGCACTCTCCCTGGAGGGACAGGGGGCCTCTACACCTTC
TRBV18	NA	TRBJ2-5	NA	CASSPEETQYF	TGTGCCAGCTCACCAGAGGAGACCCAGTACTTC
TRBV4-1	TRBD2	TRBJ2-5	few	CASSRNSGGPETQYF	TGCGCCAGCAGCCGGAATAGCGGGGGGCCCGAGACCCAGTACTTC
TRBV5-4	NA	TRBJ1-4	NA	CASSLAGGAFNEKLFF	TGTGCCAGCAGCTTGGCCGGGGGGGCATTTAATGAAAAACTGTTTTTT
TRBV29-1	TRBD1	TRBJ1-5	once	CSVRTGGKGNQPQHF	TGCAGCGTGAGGACAGGGGGCAAAGGCAATCAGCCCCAGCATTTT
TRBV7-8	NA	TRBJ2-7	NA	CASSLLAGSYEQYF	TGTGCCAGCAGCTTATTGGCGGGGTCCTACGAGCAGTACTTC